This TCR beta chain was sequenced in a study of patients and donors after allogeneic stem cell transplantation. This clonotype was seen at least ten times. Mismatch with germline at one junction end may stem from a read error. TCRdb fed the RT-PCR reads into MiXCR, producing one record per CDR3 protein. The table includes hundreds of thousands of distinct CDR3 sequences, 16% detected once. This CDR3 is 14 amino acids long. The V gene's germline CDR1 is MGHRA and CDR2 YSYEKL. This TCR came from a human donor who was either an allogeneic HSCT recipient or a stem cell or donor lymphocyte infusion donor (not recorded which). It is not recorded whose cells these are; they may come from a transplant donor. The gene calls are TRBV4-1 and TRBJ2-1; 12 positions match TRBD2. The source material was blood, either unsorted or a sorted T cell fraction (not recorded which). The CDR3 sequence: CASSPETSGGSRVF. The CDR3 coding sequence is TGCGCCAGCAGCCCCGAGACTAGCGGGGGTTCACGGGTGTTC.